This T cell receptor beta chain is drawn from a study of T-cell memory formation after mild COVID-19 (dated by TCRdb to the early 2020s). About the investigation overall: TCR sequence clusters from the two donors were found to be largely donor specific. In a couple of donors, T-cell clones that expanded and contracted after mild COVID-19 were tracked by sequencing TCRalpha and TCRbeta repertoires over time. Two young, previously healthy adult volunteers, one female and one male, were included in the cohort. Study-wide conclusions, independent of this receptor: The study included only a couple of mild cases, and larger cohorts that include severe cases with pre-infection samples were judged to be necessary. Contracting CD4+ clones were located mainly in the CM and EM memory subsets, whereas CD8+ clones were found to be enriched in EMRA. SARS-CoV-2 specificity of the second-wave clones peaking on day 37 was not confirmed. Some responding clones were found in pre-infection memory, which suggests that pre-existing cross-reactive memory T cells took part in the SARS-CoV-2 response. Clones that contracted from day 15 to 85 showed balanced CD4/CD8 phenotypes, whereas a second wave of clones that expanded from day 15 to 37 leaned towards CD4+.

Sequencing was performed on an Illumina NovaSeq 6000. TCRalpha and TCRbeta cDNA libraries were built by 5'RACE with constant-segment primers, adding sample barcodes and unique molecular identifiers. Trizol reagent was used to extract RNA from every sample. Libraries were amplified in two PCR steps, with a second sample barcode and Illumina TruSeq adapters added in the second step. Sequencing of the libraries was done on an Illumina NovaSeq, producing 2 x 150 bp paired-end reads. Processing in the source paper ran as follows. Demultiplexing of reads and collapsing into UMI-guided consensus sequences were performed with migec v1.2.7. Using mixcr v2.1.11, the UMI consensuses were aligned to TRA and TRB V and J templates and assembled into clonotypes. Clonotypes were classified as expanded or contracted when called significant by both edgeR and NoisET, with noise models trained on biological replicates. edgeR calls used a false discovery rate-adjusted p below 0.01 and a log2 fold-change threshold of 1. As an exploratory analysis of dynamics, PCA with hierarchical clustering was applied to max-normalized trajectories of the 1000 most abundant clonotypes. Separately sequenced CD4+ and CD8+ repertoires were used to assign the CD4 or CD8 phenotype of responding clones. TCRdb applied fastp at Q25 and MiXCR to the public reads, then kept only in-frame beta chains. Rows are unified per CDR3 protein, each entry keeping the most common DNA and genes. It is TCRdb's table, rather than the study itself, that gives the V and J calls and clone size. The sample has some 300,000 distinct CDR3 sequences on record, around a fifth of them singletons. Roughly 23% of the sample comes from the top ten.

Sequences SGHVS (CDR1) and FQNEAQ (CDR2) are obtained from the germline V gene. The V end loses 4 bases and the J end loses 4 bases, and a stretch of 11 bases separates them. Inclusive of the bounding cysteine and phenylalanine, the CDR3 is 13 residues long. Left in the record is the CDR3 DNA by itself, 39 bases read in frame from the first base. Ficoll-Paque density gradient centrifugation was used to isolate PBMCs. This clonotype was counted many times. Its target antigen remains unknown. No much larger clone exists at a distance of one base, and base qualities are not known. The source material was PBMCs or a T cell subset sorted from them (not recorded which). In this chain, TRBV7-8 is recombined with TRBJ2-7; the D call is tentative, TRBD1 or TRBD2, as each matches 5 bases. The receptor was derived from a man between 18 and 35 years old who had mild COVID-19 (a few samples of this study predate the infection). The sample titles of this study are shuffled in the database, so cell type and time point are left out; the donor was told from shared clones. The CDR3 sequence is CASSSGRLYEQYF. The sequenced DNA is TGTGCCAGCAGCTCGGGACGTTTATACGAGCAGTACTTC.